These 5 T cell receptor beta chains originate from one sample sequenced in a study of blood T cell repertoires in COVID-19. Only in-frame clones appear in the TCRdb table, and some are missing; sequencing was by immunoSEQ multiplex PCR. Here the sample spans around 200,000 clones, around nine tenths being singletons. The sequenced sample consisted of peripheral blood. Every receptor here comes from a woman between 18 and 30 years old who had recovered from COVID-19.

The CDR3 DNA sequence: TGTGCCAGCAGTACAGTTCCCACCACTAATGAAAAACTGTTTTTT. Its protein product is CASSTVPTTNEKLFF. The chain recombines TRBV6-5 with TRBJ1-4, with D hard to call. The ends were cut back, 5 bases at V and 2 bases at J, with 12 bases in the middle. CDR3 length: 15 residues. CDR1 is MNHEY and CDR2 is SVGAGI in the germline V gene.

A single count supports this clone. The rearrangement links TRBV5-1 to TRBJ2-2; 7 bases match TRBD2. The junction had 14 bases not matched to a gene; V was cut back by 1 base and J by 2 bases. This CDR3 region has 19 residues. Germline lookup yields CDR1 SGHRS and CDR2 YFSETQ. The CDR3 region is CASSLWGLRSGANTGELFF. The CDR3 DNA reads TGCGCCAGCAGCTTGTGGGGCTTGAGGAGCGGGGCAAACACCGGGGAGCTGTTTTTT.

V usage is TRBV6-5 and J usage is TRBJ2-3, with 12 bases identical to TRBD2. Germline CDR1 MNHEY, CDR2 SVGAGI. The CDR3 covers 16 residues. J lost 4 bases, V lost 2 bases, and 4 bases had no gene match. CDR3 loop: CASSYATSGSADTQYF. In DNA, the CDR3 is TGTGCCAGCAGTTACGCGACTAGCGGGAGTGCAGATACGCAGTATTTT.

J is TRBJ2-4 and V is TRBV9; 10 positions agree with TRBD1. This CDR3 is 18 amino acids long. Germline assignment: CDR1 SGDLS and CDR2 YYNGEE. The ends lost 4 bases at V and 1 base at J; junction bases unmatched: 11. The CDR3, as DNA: TGTGCCAGCAGCCTCGGGACAGGGGTGAACGTGGCCAAAAACATTCAGTACTTC. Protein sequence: CASSLGTGVNVAKNIQYF.

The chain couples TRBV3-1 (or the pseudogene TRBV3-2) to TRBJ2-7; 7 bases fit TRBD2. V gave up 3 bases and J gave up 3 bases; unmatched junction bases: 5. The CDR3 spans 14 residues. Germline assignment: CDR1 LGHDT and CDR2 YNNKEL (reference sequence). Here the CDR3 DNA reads TGTGCCAGCAGCCACAGCGGGGACGGCTACGAGCAGTACGTC. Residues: CASSHSGDGYEQYV.